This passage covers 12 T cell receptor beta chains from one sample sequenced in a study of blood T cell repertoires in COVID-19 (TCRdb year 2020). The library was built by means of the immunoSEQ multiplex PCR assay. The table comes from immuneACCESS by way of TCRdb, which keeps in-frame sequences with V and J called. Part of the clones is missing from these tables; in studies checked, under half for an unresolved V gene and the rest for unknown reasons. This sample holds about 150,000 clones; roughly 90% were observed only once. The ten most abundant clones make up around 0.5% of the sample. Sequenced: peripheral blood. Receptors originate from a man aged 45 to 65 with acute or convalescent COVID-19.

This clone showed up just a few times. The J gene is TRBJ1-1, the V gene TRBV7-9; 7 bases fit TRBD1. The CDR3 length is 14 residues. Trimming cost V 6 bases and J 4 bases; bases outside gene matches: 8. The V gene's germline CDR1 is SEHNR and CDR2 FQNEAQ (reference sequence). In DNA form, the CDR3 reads TGTGCCAGCAGGTCAGGGGGTCGAAGCACTGAAGCTTTCTTT. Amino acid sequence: CASRSGGRSTEAFF.

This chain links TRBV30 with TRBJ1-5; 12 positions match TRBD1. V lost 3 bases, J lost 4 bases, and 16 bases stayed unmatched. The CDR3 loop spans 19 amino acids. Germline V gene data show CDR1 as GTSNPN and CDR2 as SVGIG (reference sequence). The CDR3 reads CAWRPGTGGRKSSNQPQHF. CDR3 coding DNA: TGTGCCTGGAGGCCCGGGACAGGGGGCAGAAAATCCTCAAATCAGCCCCAGCATTTT.

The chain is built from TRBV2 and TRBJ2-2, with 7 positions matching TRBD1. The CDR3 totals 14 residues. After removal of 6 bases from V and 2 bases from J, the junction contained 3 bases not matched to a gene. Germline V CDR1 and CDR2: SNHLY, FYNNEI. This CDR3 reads CASRGTVNTGELFF. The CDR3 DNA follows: TGTGCCAGCAGGGGGACAGTTAACACCGGGGAGCTGTTTTTT.

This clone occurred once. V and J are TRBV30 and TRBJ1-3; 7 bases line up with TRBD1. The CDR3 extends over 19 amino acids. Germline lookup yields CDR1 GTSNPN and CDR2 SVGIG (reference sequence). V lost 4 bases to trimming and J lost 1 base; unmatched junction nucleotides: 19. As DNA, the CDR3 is TGTGCCTGGACACTGGGACTCGACCAGGGGGTCCTATCTGGAAACACCATATATTTT. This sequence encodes CAWTLGLDQGVLSGNTIYF.

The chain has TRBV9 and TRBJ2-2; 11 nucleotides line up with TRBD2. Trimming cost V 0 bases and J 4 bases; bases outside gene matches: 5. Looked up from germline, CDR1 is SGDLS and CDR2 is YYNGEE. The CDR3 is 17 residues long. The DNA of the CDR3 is TGTGCCAGCAGCGTAGGTCTAGCGGGGGGCTCCACCGGGGAGCTGTTTTTT. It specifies CASSVGLAGGSTGELFF.

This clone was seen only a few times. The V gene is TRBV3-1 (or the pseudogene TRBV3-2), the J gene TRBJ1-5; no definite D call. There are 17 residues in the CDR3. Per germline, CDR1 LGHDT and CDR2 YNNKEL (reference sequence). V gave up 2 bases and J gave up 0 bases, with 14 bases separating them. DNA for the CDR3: TGTGCCAGCAGCCAATCCGGGTCGATCCCTAGCAATCAGCCCCAGCATTTT. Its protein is CASSQSGSIPSNQPQHF.

The CDR3 protein is CSVAHPQETQYF. As DNA, the CDR3 is TGCAGCGTTGCACACCCCCAAGAGACCCAGTACTTC. The chain employs TRBV29-1 and TRBJ2-5; D is unresolved. The CDR3 is 12 amino acids. Germline assignment: CDR1 SQVTM and CDR2 ANQGSEA. The V and J ends lost 4 bases and 1 base respectively, with 7 bases between them. The full variable domain, its missing parts supplied by reference TRBV29-1 and TRBJ2-5, is SAVISQKPSRDICQRGTSLTIQCQVDSQVTMMFWYRQQPGQSLTLIATANQGSEATYESGFVIDKFPISRPNLTFSTLTVSNMSPEDSSIYLCSVAHPQETQYFGPGTRLLVL.

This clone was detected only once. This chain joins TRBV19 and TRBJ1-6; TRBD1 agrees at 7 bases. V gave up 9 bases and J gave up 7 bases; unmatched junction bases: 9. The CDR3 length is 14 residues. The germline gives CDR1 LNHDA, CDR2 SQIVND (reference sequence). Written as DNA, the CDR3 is TGTGCCAGCGAGAGACAGGGTGGGAATTCACCCCTCCACTTT. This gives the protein CASERQGGNSPLHF. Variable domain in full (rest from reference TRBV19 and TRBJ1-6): DGGITQSPKYLFRKEGQNVTLSCEQNLNHDAMYWYRQDPGQGLRLIYYSQIVNDFQKGDIAEGYSVSREKKESFPLTVTSAQKNPTAFYLCASERQGGNSPLHFGNGTRLTVT.

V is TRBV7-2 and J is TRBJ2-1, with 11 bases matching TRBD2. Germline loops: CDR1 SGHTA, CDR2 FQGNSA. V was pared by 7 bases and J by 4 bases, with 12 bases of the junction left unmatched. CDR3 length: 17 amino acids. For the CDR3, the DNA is TGTGCCAGCATCCAATATTCCGGGACTAGCGGTTACAATGAGCAGTTCTTC. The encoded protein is CASIQYSGTSGYNEQFF. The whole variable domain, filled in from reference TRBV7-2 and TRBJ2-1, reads GAGVSQSPSNKVTEKGKDVELRCDPISGHTALYWYRQSLGQGLEFLIYFQGNSAPDKSGLPSDRFSAERTGGSVSTLTIQRTQQEDSAVYLCASIQYSGTSGYNEQFFGPGTRLTVL.

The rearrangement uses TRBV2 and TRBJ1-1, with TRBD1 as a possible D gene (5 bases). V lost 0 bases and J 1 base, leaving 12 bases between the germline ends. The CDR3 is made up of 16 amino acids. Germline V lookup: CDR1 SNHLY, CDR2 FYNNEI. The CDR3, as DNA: TGTGCCAGCAGTGAAGCGTCCAGGGTTGGGAACACTGAAGCTTTCTTT. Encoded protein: CASSEASRVGNTEAFF.

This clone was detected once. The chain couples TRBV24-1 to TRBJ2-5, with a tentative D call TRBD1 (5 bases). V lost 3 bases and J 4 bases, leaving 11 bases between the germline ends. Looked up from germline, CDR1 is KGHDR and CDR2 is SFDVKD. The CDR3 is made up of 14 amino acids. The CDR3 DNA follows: TGTGCCACCAGTGATCCAGACAGCCCAGAGACCCAGTACTTC. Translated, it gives CATSDPDSPETQYF.

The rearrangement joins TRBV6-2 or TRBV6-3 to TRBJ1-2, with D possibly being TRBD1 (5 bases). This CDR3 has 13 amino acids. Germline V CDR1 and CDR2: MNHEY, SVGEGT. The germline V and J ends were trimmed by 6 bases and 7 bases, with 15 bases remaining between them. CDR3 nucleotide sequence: TGTGCCAGCAGCGTATCCGGGACTCGTGGCTACACCTTC. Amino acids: CASSVSGTRGYTF.